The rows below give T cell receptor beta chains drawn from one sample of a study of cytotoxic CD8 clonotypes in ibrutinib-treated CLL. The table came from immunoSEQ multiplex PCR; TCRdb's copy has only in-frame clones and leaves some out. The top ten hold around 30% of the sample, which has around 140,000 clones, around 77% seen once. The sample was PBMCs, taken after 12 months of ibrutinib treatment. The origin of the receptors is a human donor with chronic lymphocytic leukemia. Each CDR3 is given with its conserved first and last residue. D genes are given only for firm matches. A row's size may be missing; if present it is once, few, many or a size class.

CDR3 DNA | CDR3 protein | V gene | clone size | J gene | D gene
TGTGCCAGCAGTGAGCAGGATGTCGGGGAGCTGTTTTTT | CASSEQDVGELFF | TRBV2 | many | TRBJ2-2 | NA
TGTGCCAGCAGCCAAGACTTCCGGCGCACTGAAGCTTTCTTT | CASSQDFRRTEAFF | TRBV4-2 | NA | TRBJ1-1 | NA
TGTGCCACCAGCAGAGCCTGGGGGGGCATGGGTAACACTGAAGCTTTCTTT | CATSRAWGGMGNTEAFF | TRBV15 | NA | TRBJ1-1 | NA
TGTGCCAGCAGCAACCTAAGACTAGCGGGGGAGGAGCTGTTTTTT | CASSNLRLAGEELFF | TRBV2 | once | TRBJ2-2 | TRBD2
TGTGCCTGGAGAGGACTAGCGGGGGGCCAAGAGACCCAGTACTTC | CAWRGLAGGQETQYF | TRBV30 | NA | TRBJ2-5 | TRBD2
TGTGCCAGCAGCGTACGAGAAAATTCACCCCTCCACTTT | CASSVRENSPLHF | TRBV9 | NA | TRBJ1-6 | NA
TGTGCCCGGAGTGTAAGGGGAGCGAGCTCTGGAAACACCATATATTTT | CARSVRGASSGNTIYF | TRBV30 | NA | TRBJ1-3 | NA
TGTGCCAGCACATATGGGACTAGCTCTCAGGTGGAGCTGTTTTTT | CASTYGTSSQVELFF | TRBV19 | few | TRBJ2-2 | TRBD2
TGTGCTAGTGGTAAACCCGGGACTAGCGGGCCCACAGATACGCAGTATTTT | CASGKPGTSGPTDTQYF | TRBV12-5 | NA | TRBJ2-3 | TRBD2
TGTGCCAGCTCCCCCACCCCTGAGGATACGCAGTATTTT | CASSPTPEDTQYF | TRBV18 | NA | TRBJ2-3 | NA
TGTGCCAGCAGTTTAAACAGGGTCACAGATACGCAGTATTTT | CASSLNRVTDTQYF | TRBV27 | NA | TRBJ2-3 | NA
TGTGCCAGCAGCTCCCTACAGGGGCAGAATGGCTACACCTTC | CASSSLQGQNGYTF | TRBV7-9 | NA | TRBJ1-2 | TRBD1
TGTGCCAGTAGTATCGCTACAGGTAGCAATCAGCCCCAGCATTTT | CASSIATGSNQPQHF | TRBV19 | NA | TRBJ1-5 | NA
TGTGCCAGCGCCTGGGGGGACAGGGACACCGGGGAGCTGTTTTTT | CASAWGDRDTGELFF | TRBV27 | few | TRBJ2-2 | TRBD1
TGTGCCAGCAGCTTGTCCAGGGGTACAGATACGCAGTATTTT | CASSLSRGTDTQYF | TRBV5-5 | NA | TRBJ2-3 | NA
TGTGCCAGCAGTGAAACCGGGAAGGGGGACCAAGAGACCCAGTACTTC | CASSETGKGDQETQYF | TRBV2 | NA | TRBJ2-5 | NA
TGTGCCACCAGCAGACTCGGGACAGGGAGAGAGACCCAGTACTTC | CATSRLGTGRETQYF | TRBV15 | NA | TRBJ2-5 | TRBD1
TGTGCCAGCAGCCTTCGATACCATAATTCACCCCTCCACTTT | CASSLRYHNSPLHF | TRBV14 | NA | TRBJ1-6 | NA
TGCGCCAGCAGCCATGGGACTAGCGGGGGTAACACACTGGGGGAGACCCAGTACTTC | CASSHGTSGGNTLGETQYF | TRBV5-1 | NA | TRBJ2-5 | TRBD2
TGTGCCAGCAGCGTAGATTGGGGGGAGGCTGAAGCTTTCTTT | CASSVDWGEAEAFF | TRBV9 | once | TRBJ1-1 | NA
TGTGCCAGCAGCTCCCGTTCCGCAGGGTGGGGAGCAGATACGCAGTATTTT | CASSSRSAGWGADTQYF | TRBV7-2 | NA | TRBJ2-3 | NA
TGTGCCAGCAGTCCTACGAGGGGAGGGACAGTCCTATACGAGCAGTACTTC | CASSPTRGGTVLYEQYF | TRBV27 | once | TRBJ2-7 | NA
TGTGCCTGGAGTATCAGTAGATTCGAGCAGTACTTC | CAWSISRFEQYF | TRBV30 | NA | TRBJ2-7 | NA
TGCGCCAGCAGCAGGACTAGCGGGAACCACGAGCAGTACTTC | CASSRTSGNHEQYF | TRBV5-1 | NA | TRBJ2-7 | TRBD2
TGTGCCAGTAGTGCACAGGGTAACACCGGGGAGCTGTTTTTT | CASSAQGNTGELFF | TRBV19 | NA | TRBJ2-2 | NA
TGTGCCAGCTCACCACGGGGGCCAGGACAGGGCGTGGGGGAGACCCAGTACTTC | CASSPRGPGQGVGETQYF | TRBV18 | NA | TRBJ2-5 | TRBD1
TGCAGCGTTGGTAGTGGAGACACCGGGGAGCTGTTTTTT | CSVGSGDTGELFF | TRBV29-1 | once | TRBJ2-2 | NA
TGCAGTGCCAGTCTGGGCGGCGTACAGTACTTC | CSASLGGVQYF | TRBV20-1 | NA | TRBJ2-7 | NA
TGTGCCGCCCAGGACTGGGTATGGCGAGATCAGCCCCAGCATTTT | CAAQDWVWRDQPQHF | TRBV6-5 | NA | TRBJ1-5 | NA
TGTGCTAGCAGCTTAGCGACTAGCGGGGGATCTGGGGCCAACGTCCTGACTTTC | CASSLATSGGSGANVLTF | TRBV7-7 | NA | TRBJ2-6 | TRBD2
TGCAGCGGCGTGGTTAGAAACACCATATATTTT | CSGVVRNTIYF | TRBV29-1 | NA | TRBJ1-3 | NA
TGTGCCAGCAGTTTACTGGGACTAGCGGGAGGGAGCTCCTACAATGAGCAGTTCTTC | CASSLLGLAGGSSYNEQFF | TRBV28 | NA | TRBJ2-1 | TRBD2
TGCGCCAGCAGCTCGACAGGGAGTCTGAACACTGAAGCTTTCTTT | CASSSTGSLNTEAFF | TRBV5-1 | NA | TRBJ1-1 | TRBD1
TGTGCCAGCAGTAAGGGACTCAACAATGAGCAGTTCTTC | CASSKGLNNEQFF | TRBV6-1 | NA | TRBJ2-1 | NA
TGTGCCAGCAGCAACCGGGACAGGGGTGTAGATACGCAGTATTTT | CASSNRDRGVDTQYF | TRBV7-9 | NA | TRBJ2-3 | TRBD1
TGTGCCAGCTCACCACCGACTTTCGCCGGACCTAAGGAAGAGACCCAGTACTTC | CASSPPTFAGPKEETQYF | TRBV18 | NA | TRBJ2-5 | NA
TGTGCCAGCAGCTTAGGGGCGGGATCTGGAAACACCATATATTTT | CASSLGAGSGNTIYF | TRBV7-9 | NA | TRBJ1-3 | NA
TGTGCCAGTAGTACCGCCTGGACTAGCGGGGACGATACGCAGTATTTT | CASSTAWTSGDDTQYF | TRBV19 | NA | TRBJ2-3 | TRBD2
TGTGCTGAGTCAACAGACAAGTTAGTTTTTGCCCAGTACTTC | CAESTDKLVFAQYF | TRBV19 | NA | TRBJ2-5 | NA
TGTGCCAGCAGCTCAAATAGCGGACTAGCCAAAAACATTCAGTACTTC | CASSSNSGLAKNIQYF | TRBV7-2 | few | TRBJ2-4 | NA
TGTGCCAGCTCGGATACGTGGGGAAACACCATATATTTT | CASSDTWGNTIYF | TRBV19 | NA | TRBJ1-3 | NA
TGCGCCAGCAGCTCCGTCGGCGAGGTCGTAGCTTTCTTT | CASSSVGEVVAFF | TRBV5-1 | few | TRBJ1-1 | NA
TGCGCCAGCAGCGAACAGGGGGTCTACGAGCAGTACTTC | CASSEQGVYEQYF | TRBV5-1 | NA | TRBJ2-7 | TRBD1
TGTGCCAGCAGTTATAGCGGGGCGCAAGAGACCCAGTACTTC | CASSYSGAQETQYF | TRBV2 | NA | TRBJ2-5 | TRBD2
TGTGCCAGCAGCTTAACCCCGTCGGGGGGCTACACCTTC | CASSLTPSGGYTF | TRBV7-3 | NA | TRBJ1-2 | NA
TGCGCCAGCAGCCACAGCCTCCGGGACAGAAACATTCAGTACTTC | CASSHSLRDRNIQYF | TRBV4-3 | NA | TRBJ2-4 | TRBD1
TGTGCCAGCAGCGGGACCGGGACTAGCGGGGCCGGGGAGCTGTTTTTT | CASSGTGTSGAGELFF | TRBV5-4 | NA | TRBJ2-2 | TRBD2
TGTGCCAGCACCCCTCGAGGGGACAGAGCTGGAAACACCATATATTTT | CASTPRGDRAGNTIYF | TRBV9 | NA | TRBJ1-3 | TRBD1
TGTGCCATCAGTAAGGGGGACAGGGGCTATGGCTACACCTTC | CAISKGDRGYGYTF | TRBV10-3 | NA | TRBJ1-2 | TRBD1
TGCGCCAGCAGTATCAGTTGGAGCTCCTATAATTCACCCCTCCACTTT | CASSISWSSYNSPLHF | TRBV4-1 | once | TRBJ1-6 | NA
TGTGCCAGCAGCGCCGAGGTTCAAGACGAGCAGTACTTC | CASSAEVQDEQYF | TRBV4-2 | NA | TRBJ2-7 | NA
TGCGCCAGCAGCCATACTCACAGGGGCAATCAGCCCCAGCATTTT | CASSHTHRGNQPQHF | TRBV4-1 | NA | TRBJ1-5 | NA
TGTGCCAGCAGCTCGAAGACTGGAGGTCCACCTGAAGCTTTCTTT | CASSSKTGGPPEAFF | TRBV5-6 | NA | TRBJ1-1 | NA
TGTGCCAGCAGTGGGACTAGCGGGAGATGGGTCAATGAGCAGTTCTTC | CASSGTSGRWVNEQFF | TRBV6-1 | NA | TRBJ2-1 | TRBD2
TGTGCCAGCAGGCTCGCAGGGGCGCCTAACTATGGCTACACCTTC | CASRLAGAPNYGYTF | TRBV5-5 | NA | TRBJ1-2 | NA
TGTGCCAGCAGCGGGCGGCTAGCGGGAGTGAGGGAGACCCAGTACTTC | CASSGRLAGVRETQYF | TRBV7-8 | NA | TRBJ2-5 | TRBD2
TGTGCCAGCAGCCCGGCCGGGACAGGGGGCCGGGACAATCAGCCCCAGCATTTT | CASSPAGTGGRDNQPQHF | TRBV11-2 | many | TRBJ1-5 | TRBD1
TGCGCCAGCAGAACCGGGACAGGGATGGTAAGCAATGAGCAGTTCTTC | CASRTGTGMVSNEQFF | TRBV5-1 | NA | TRBJ2-1 | TRBD1
TGCGCCAGCAGCCCGGGGGCGGGGGACTCCTACGAGCAGTACTTC | CASSPGAGDSYEQYF | TRBV5-1 | NA | TRBJ2-7 | NA